The clone carrying this T cell receptor beta chain has a handful of counts. The sample originates from a study of control samples from healthy donors and cancer patients. Generated by immunoSEQ multiplex PCR, the TCRdb table keeps only in-frame clones and is missing some. The sample comprises 170,000 or so clones, more than 85% of which are singletons, and 2% to 2.5% rests with the top ten. Trimming stripped 0 bases from V and 14 bases from J, with 12 bases between. The CDR3 runs to 12 residues. The germline CDR1 and CDR2 sequences are SGHRS and YFSETQ. Specimen: blood. This TCR came from a woman in her 40s in good health. This rearrangement joins TRBV5-1 to TRBJ2-1; D gene unclear. The CDR3 DNA reads as TGCGCCAGCAGCTTGGAAGGGTGGGAAGAGTTCTTC. Its translation: CASSLEGWEEFF. The variable domain in full, completed from reference TRBV5-1 and TRBJ2-1, reads KAGVTQTPRYLIKTRGQQVTLSCSPISGHRSVSWYQQTPGQGLQFLFEYFSETQRNKGNFPGRFSGRQFSNSRSEMNVSTLELGDSALYLCASSLEGWEEFFGPGTRLTVL.